The entry below describes one T cell receptor beta chain. The target antigen is unknown. Other DNA sequences of this sample code for an identical CDR3. This sample was included in a study of shared clonotypes between healthy human individuals. Study-level findings and limits: Clonotype sharing among donors, it was expected, would be affected by sequencing depth. In this cohort, only blood was sampled, and tissue repertoires likely differ.

TCRdb's copy holds only in-frame clones and misses some; the assay was immunoSEQ multiplex PCR. The sample holds roughly 680,000 clones, approximately 72% seen once. Nashville, Tennessee was home to all donors, each a Caucasian adult. Material: memory CD4+ T cells sorted from blood. Subset here: CD45RA-negative fraction. The receptor was derived from a woman in her twenties or thirties in good health.

This chain's CDR3 is CASSPSPDTEAFF. In nucleotides, the CDR3 is TGTGCCAGCTCACCAAGCCCGGACACTGAAGCTTTCTTT. This chain joins TRBV18 and TRBJ1-1; no definite D call. V shed 2 bases and J shed 3 bases, with 7 bases lying between them. The V gene's germline CDR1 is KGHSH and CDR2 LQKENI. This CDR3 comprises 13 residues. Using reference TRBV18 and TRBJ1-1 for the parts outside the CDR3, the full variable domain is NAGVMQNPRHLVRRRGQEARLRCSPMKGHSHVYWYRQLPEEGLKFMVYLQKENIIDESGMPKERFSAEFPKEGPSILRIQQVVRGDSAAYFCASSPSPDTEAFFGQGTRLTVV.